This T cell receptor (beta chain) emerged from a study of blood T cell repertoires in COVID-19. Whole-study context: There were acute and convalescent COVID-19 samples, and they came from the United States, Italy and Spain. Sources were T cells, B-cell-depleted T cells, or PBMCs; the material itself was cDNA or gDNA.

Generated by immunoSEQ multiplex PCR, the TCRdb table keeps only in-frame clones and is missing some. Here the sample spans around 100,000 clones, roughly nine tenths being singletons. V gave up 5 bases and J gave up 4 bases, with 11 bases separating them. Germline values: CDR1 MGHRA, CDR2 YSYEKL. The CDR3 runs to 14 residues. The TCR sequence derives from a man aged 50 or older with acute or convalescent COVID-19. The sample taken for sequencing was peripheral blood. The chain combines TRBV4-1 with TRBJ1-4, with D possibly matching TRBD1 (6 bases). CDR3 sequence: CASSSGQNNEKLFF. CDR3 bases: TGCGCCAGCAGCTCCGGACAGAATAATGAAAAACTGTTTTTT.